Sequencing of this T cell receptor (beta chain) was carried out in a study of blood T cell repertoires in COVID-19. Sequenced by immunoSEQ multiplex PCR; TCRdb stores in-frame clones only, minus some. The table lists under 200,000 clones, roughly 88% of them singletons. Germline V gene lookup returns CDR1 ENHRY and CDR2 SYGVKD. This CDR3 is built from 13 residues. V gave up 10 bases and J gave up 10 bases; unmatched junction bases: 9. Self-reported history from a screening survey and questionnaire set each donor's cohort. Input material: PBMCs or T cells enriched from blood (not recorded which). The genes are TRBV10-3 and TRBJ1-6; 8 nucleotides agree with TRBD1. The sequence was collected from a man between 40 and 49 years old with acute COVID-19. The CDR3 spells CATRQGLGSPLHF. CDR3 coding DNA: TGTGCCACCCGACAGGGGTTGGGCTCACCCCTCCACTTT.